The TCR beta chain described here comes from a study of blood T cell repertoires in COVID-19. Trimming left V 4 bases short and J 0 bases short, with 18 bases between. Germline CDR1 reads ENHRY; CDR2 reads SYGVKD. This CDR3 is 18 amino acids long. TCRdb's table, derived via immunoSEQ multiplex PCR, lists solely in-frame clones and lacks some. The repertoire holds around 250,000 clones, 80% to 90% seen once, with approximately 5.3% in the top ten. This clone was seen more than once but under ten times. This TCR came from a man at least 80 years old with acute or convalescent COVID-19. The chain links TRBV10-3 to TRBJ2-2, with D perhaps matching TRBD1 (6 bases). The material sequenced was peripheral blood. CDR3 DNA: TGTGCCATCAGTGGGAGGAAGCCAGGGGAACCGAACACCGGGGAGCTGTTTTTT. Translation: CAISGRKPGEPNTGELFF.